The TCR beta chain under discussion was sequenced for a study of cytomegalovirus exposure and HLA in healthy donors. Study results and limitations: Listed as cytomegalovirus-associated were over 150 TCR beta chains.

A word on this clone: Its antigen is as yet unknown.

Germline CDR1 SGHTA, CDR2 FQGNSA. This CDR3 region has 15 residues. Between the trimmed V and J ends, which lost 2 bases and 2 bases, there was a span of 9 bases. Primers for the PCR totalled 60 Vbeta and 13 Jbeta. Produced via immunoSEQ multiplex PCR; TCRdb's table is partial and in-frame only. The repertoire holds some 190,000 clones, with roughly 80% as singletons. This sequence originates from a female donor in good health and CMV-seronegative. Sequencing was performed on PBMCs. The rearrangement uses TRBV7-2 and TRBJ2-2; D not certain. The CDR3 DNA reads TGTGCCAGCAGCTTAATCGCAGATAACACCGGGGAGCTGTTTTTT. This codes for CASSLIADNTGELFF.